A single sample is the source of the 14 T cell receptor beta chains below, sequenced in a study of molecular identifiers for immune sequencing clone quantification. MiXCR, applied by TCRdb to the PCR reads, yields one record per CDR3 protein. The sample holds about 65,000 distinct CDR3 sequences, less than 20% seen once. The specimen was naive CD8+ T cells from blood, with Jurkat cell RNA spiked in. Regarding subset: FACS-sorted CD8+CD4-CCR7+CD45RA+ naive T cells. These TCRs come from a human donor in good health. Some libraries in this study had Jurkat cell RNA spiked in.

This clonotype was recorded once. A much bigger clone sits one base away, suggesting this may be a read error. The CDR3 region has the DNA TGTGCCAGCAGTCACCCACCGGGGGGGGCGGGGGATGAGCAGTTCTTC. It translates to CASSHPPGGAGDEQFF. The V gene is TRBV6-5, the J gene TRBJ2-1, with TRBD2 identical over 8 bases. Germline CDR1 MNHEY, CDR2 SVGAGI. Losses at the gene ends were 5 bases for V and 8 bases for J; bases not matched to a gene: 14. The length of the CDR3 is 16 residues.

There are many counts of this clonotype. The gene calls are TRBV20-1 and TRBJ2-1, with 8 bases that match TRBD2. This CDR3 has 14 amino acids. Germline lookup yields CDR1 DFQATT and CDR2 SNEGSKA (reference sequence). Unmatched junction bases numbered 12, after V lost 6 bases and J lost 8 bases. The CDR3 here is CSAPSGTRVYEQFF. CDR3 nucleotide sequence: TGCAGTGCCCCCTCCGGGACTAGGGTGTATGAGCAGTTCTTC.

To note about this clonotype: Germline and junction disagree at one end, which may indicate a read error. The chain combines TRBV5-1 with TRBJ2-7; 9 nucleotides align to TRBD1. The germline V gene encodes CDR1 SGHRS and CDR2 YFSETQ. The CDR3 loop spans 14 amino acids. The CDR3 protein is CASCFGQGIYEQYF. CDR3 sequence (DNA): TGCGCCAGCTGCTTCGGACAGGGGATCTACGAGCAGTACTTC.

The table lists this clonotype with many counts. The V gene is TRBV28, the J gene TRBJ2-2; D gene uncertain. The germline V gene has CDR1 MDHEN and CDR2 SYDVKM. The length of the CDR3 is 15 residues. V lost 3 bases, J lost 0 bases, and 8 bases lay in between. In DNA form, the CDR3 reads TGTGCCAGCAGTTTGGTGGGTCCGAACACCGGGGAGCTGTTTTTT. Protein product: CASSLVGPNTGELFF.

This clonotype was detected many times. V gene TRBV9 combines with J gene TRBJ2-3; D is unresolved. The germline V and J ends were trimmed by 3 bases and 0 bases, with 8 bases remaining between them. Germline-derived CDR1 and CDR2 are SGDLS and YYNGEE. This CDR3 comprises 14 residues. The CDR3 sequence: CASSEMSSTDTQYF. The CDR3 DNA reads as TGTGCCAGCAGCGAGATGAGTAGCACAGATACGCAGTATTTT.

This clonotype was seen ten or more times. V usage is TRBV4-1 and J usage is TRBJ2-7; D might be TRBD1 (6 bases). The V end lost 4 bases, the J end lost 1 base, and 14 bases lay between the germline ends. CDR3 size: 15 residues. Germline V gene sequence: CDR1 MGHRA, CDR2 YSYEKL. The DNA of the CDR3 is TGCGCCAGCAGCCTCAGGGGCCCAGCGTCCTACGAGCAGTACTTC. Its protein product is CASSLRGPASYEQYF.

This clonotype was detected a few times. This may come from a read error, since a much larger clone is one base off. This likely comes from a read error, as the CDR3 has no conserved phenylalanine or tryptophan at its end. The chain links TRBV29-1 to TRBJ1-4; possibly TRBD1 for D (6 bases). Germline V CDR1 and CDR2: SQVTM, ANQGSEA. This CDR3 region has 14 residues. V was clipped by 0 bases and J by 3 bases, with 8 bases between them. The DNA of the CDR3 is TGCAGCGTTGAAGAAGCAGGGGCTAATGAAAAACTGTTTTCT. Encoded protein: CSVEEAGANEKLFS.

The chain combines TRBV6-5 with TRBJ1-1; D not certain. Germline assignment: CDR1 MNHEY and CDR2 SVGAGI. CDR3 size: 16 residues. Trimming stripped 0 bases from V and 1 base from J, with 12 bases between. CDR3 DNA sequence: TGTGCCAGCAGTTACTCCTTAGAGATTCCGAACACTGAAGCTTTCTTT. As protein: CASSYSLEIPNTEAFF.

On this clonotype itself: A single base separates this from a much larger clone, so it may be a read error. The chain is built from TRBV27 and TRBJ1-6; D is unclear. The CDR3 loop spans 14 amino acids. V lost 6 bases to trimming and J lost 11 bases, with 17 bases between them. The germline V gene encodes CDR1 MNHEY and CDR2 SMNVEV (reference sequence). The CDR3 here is CASSVRLGNPPLHF. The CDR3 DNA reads TGTGCCAGCAGCGTTAGGTTGGGGAATCCACCCCTCCACTTT.

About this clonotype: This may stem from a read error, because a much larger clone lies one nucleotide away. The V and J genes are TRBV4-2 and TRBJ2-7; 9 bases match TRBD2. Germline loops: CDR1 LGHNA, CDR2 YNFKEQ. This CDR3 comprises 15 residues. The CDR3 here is CAGSFRLAEVYEQYF. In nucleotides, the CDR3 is TGTGCCGGCAGCTTCCGACTAGCGGAGGTTTACGAGCAGTACTTC.

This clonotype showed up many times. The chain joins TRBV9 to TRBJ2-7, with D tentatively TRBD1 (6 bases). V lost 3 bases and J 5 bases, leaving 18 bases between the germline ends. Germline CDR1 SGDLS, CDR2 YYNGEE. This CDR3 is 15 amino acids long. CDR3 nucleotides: TGTGCCAGCAGCGCGATTGGGGGCTCCGCGGACGAGCAGTACTTC. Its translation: CASSAIGGSADEQYF.

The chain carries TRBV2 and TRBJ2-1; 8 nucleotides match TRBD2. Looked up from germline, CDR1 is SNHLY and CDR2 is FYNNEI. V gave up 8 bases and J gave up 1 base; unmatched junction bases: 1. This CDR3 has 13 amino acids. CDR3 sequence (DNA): TGTGCCAGCCGACTAGCGTCCTACAATGAGCAGTTCTTC. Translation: CASRLASYNEQFF.

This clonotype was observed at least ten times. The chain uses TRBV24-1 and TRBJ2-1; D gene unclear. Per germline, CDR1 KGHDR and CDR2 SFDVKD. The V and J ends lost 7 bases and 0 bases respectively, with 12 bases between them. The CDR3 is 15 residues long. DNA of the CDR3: TGTGCCACCAGCGTCGACACCTCCTCCTACAATGAGCAGTTCTTC. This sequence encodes CATSVDTSSYNEQFF.

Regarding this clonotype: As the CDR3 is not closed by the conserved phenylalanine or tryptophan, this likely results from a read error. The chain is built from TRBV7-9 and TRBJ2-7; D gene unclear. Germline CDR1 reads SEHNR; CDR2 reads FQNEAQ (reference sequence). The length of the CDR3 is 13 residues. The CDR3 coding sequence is TGCGCCAGCAGCTTAGTAAACTCCTACGAGCAGTACTCC. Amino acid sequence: CASSLVNSYEQYS.